One T cell receptor beta chain is described in this entry. These data come from a study of cytomegalovirus exposure and HLA in healthy donors. Sampled while nominally healthy, donors likely had unrecorded immune exposures. The germline CDR1 and CDR2 sequences are MNHNY and SVGAGI (reference sequence). The CDR3 extends over 15 amino acids. V lost 6 bases and J lost 1, with 15 bases in between. The PCR contained 60 Vbeta and 13 Jbeta primers. The repertoire was sequenced with immunoSEQ multiplex PCR; TCRdb's copy has only in-frame clones and lacks some. The sample includes around 150,000 clones, 75% to 85% seen only once; the top ten take approximately 2.5%.

This TCR derives from a man between 45 and 60 years old in good health and CMV-seronegative. Material: PBMCs. The rearrangement links TRBV6-6 to TRBJ1-1, with D possibly being TRBD1 (5 bases). For the CDR3, the DNA is TGTGCCAGCAGCCGATCCGGAGACAGGAACACTGAAGCTTTCTTT. Translated: CASSRSGDRNTEAFF.